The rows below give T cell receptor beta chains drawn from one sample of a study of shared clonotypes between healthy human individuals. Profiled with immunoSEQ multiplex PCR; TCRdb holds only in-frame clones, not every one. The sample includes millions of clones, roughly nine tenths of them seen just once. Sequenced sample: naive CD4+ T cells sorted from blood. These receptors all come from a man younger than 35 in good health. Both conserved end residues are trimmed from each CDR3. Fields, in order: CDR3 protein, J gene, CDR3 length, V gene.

CDR3: ASSPDPTSHEQF
J: TRBJ2-1
length: 12
V: TRBV18

CDR3: ASSERPGETQY
J: TRBJ2-5
length: 11
V: TRBV2

CDR3: ASRGTTTDTQY
J: TRBJ2-3
length: 11
V: TRBV2

CDR3: ASSLVGSGPTPTARF
J: TRBJ1-1
length: 15
V: TRBV5-1

CDR3: ASSLLRGGGTASTDTQY
J: TRBJ2-3
length: 17
V: TRBV7-9

CDR3: ASSLAEGSTGELF
J: TRBJ2-2
length: 13
V: TRBV5-1

CDR3: ASKTGTNEKLF
J: TRBJ1-4
length: 11
V: TRBV2

CDR3: ASSEPDRGGQPQH
J: TRBJ1-5
length: 13
V: TRBV6-1

CDR3: ASSPGHSQETQY
J: TRBJ2-5
length: 12
V: TRBV19

CDR3: ASSVWGGELF
J: TRBJ2-2
length: 10
V: TRBV9

CDR3: ASSPSRDYAYNEQF
J: TRBJ2-1
length: 14
V: TRBV5-6

CDR3: ASSRDRNIIYEQY
J: TRBJ2-7
length: 13
V: TRBV27

CDR3: ASIPSYNSPLH
J: TRBJ1-6
length: 11
V: TRBV28

CDR3: ASSLGDRVYTEAF
J: TRBJ1-1
length: 13
V: TRBV5-6

CDR3: ASSAGGTIY
J: TRBJ1-3
length: 9
V: TRBV5-6

CDR3: ASSLAGVTGFTEAF
J: TRBJ1-1
length: 14
V: TRBV5-1

CDR3: ASSRGQGGDEQF
J: TRBJ2-1
length: 12
V: TRBV18

CDR3: AWSEAPGHTNQPQH
J: TRBJ1-5
length: 14
V: TRBV30

CDR3: ASSIAPSGVAGNEQF
J: TRBJ2-1
length: 15
V: TRBV19

CDR3: AWRGTTGELF
J: TRBJ2-2
length: 10
V: TRBV30

CDR3: ASSKRIHDRGGQPQH
J: TRBJ1-5
length: 15
V: TRBV21-1

CDR3: ASRGSSPLH
J: TRBJ1-6
length: 9
V: TRBV6-5

CDR3: ASSQTRQPSEAF
J: TRBJ1-1
length: 12
V: TRBV5-1

CDR3: ASSYRRLETQY
J: TRBJ2-5
length: 11
V: TRBV6-5

CDR3: ASSLDGTGPSGANVLT
J: TRBJ2-6
length: 16
V: TRBV5-1